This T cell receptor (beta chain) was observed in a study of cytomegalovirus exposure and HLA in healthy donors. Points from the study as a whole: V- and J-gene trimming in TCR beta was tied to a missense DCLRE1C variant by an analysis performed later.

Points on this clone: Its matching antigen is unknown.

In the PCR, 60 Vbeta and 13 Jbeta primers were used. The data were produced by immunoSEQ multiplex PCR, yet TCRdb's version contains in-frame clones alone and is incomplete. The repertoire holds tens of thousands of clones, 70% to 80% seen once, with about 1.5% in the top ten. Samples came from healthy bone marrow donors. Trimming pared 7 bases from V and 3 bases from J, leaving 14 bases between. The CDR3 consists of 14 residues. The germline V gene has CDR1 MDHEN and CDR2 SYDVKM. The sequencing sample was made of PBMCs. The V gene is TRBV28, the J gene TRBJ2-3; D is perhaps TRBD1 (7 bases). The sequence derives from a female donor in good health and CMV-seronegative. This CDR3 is CASTETGRTDTQYF. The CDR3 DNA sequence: TGTGCCAGCACCGAGACAGGGAGGACAGATACGCAGTATTTT.